This is a list of T cell receptor beta chains from one sample in a study of response to subunit inactivated influenza vaccine. One entry per CDR3 protein results from TCRdb running MiXCR on the RT-PCR reads. The table lists 500,000 to 650,000 distinct CDR3 sequences, approximately 7.7% of them singletons. The sequenced sample was PBMCs from blood, obtained roughly 24 months after vaccination. Receptors originate from a man between 50 and 75 years old who received an inactivated influenza vaccine. The CDR3 runs from the conserved cysteine through the conserved F or W. The D gene is left open where the match is weak. Clone size is not always given. Where it is, it says once, few, many or a class for expanded clones.

D: TRBD2; J: TRBJ2-7; size: many; V: TRBV3-1; DNA: TGTGCCAGCAGCCCAACTAGCGGGCGAATCTACGAGCAGTACTTC; CDR3: CASSPTSGRIYEQYF
D: TRBD1; J: TRBJ2-3; size: .; V: TRBV28; DNA: TGTGCCAGCAGTTTACTCCAACTCAGGGGGCTAGTGACAGATACGCAGTATTTT; CDR3: CASSLLQLRGLVTDTQYF
D: TRBD2; J: TRBJ2-1; size: .; V: TRBV29-1; DNA: TGCAGCGTTGTAGGACGGGCGGGACTAGCGGGTTACAATGAGCAGTTCTTC; CDR3: CSVVGRAGLAGYNEQFF
D: TRBD2; J: TRBJ2-1; size: few; V: TRBV20-1; DNA: TGCAGTGCTAGAGCTATAGCGGGGAGGTCTTACAATGAGCAGTTCTTC; CDR3: CSARAIAGRSYNEQFF
D: TRBD2; J: TRBJ2-3; size: .; V: TRBV12-3/TRBV12-4; DNA: TGTGCCAGCAATGCGGGAGGGCCACTTGGGGATACGCAGTATTTT; CDR3: CASNAGGPLGDTQYF
D: .; J: TRBJ2-3; size: few; V: TRBV5-1; DNA: TGCGCCAGCGGCATTGTACAGGGCACAGATACGCAGTATTTT; CDR3: CASGIVQGTDTQYF
D: TRBD2; J: TRBJ2-1; size: many; V: TRBV29-1; DNA: TGCAGCGTGGCACCTCTAGCGGAATGGAATGAGCAGTTCTTC; CDR3: CSVAPLAEWNEQFF
D: .; J: TRBJ2-7; size: .; V: TRBV27; DNA: TGTGCCAGCAGCCACCCCACAGATCCCCACGAGCAGTACTTC; CDR3: CASSHPTDPHEQYF
D: .; J: TRBJ2-7; size: many; V: TRBV6-9; DNA: TGTGCCAGCAGTTATAAAATCGGCCAGGAGAAATACGAGCAGTACTTC; CDR3: CASSYKIGQEKYEQYF
D: .; J: TRBJ1-1; size: few; V: TRBV6-1; DNA: TGTGCCGCAATGAAGGGCGGAACTGAAGCTTTCTTT; CDR3: CAAMKGGTEAFF
D: TRBD2; J: TRBJ2-7; size: few; V: TRBV3-1; DNA: TGTGCCAGCAGCCAAGATTTAGCGGGTCACTCCTACGAGCAGTACTTC; CDR3: CASSQDLAGHSYEQYF
D: .; J: TRBJ2-7; size: many; V: TRBV5-1; DNA: TGCGCCAGCAGCCGCCGGGACAACTCCTACGAGCAGTACTTC; CDR3: CASSRRDNSYEQYF
D: .; J: TRBJ1-4; size: many; V: TRBV28; DNA: TGTGCCAGCACCCCCGGTTGGGGGGGACATGAAAAACTGTTTTTT; CDR3: CASTPGWGGHEKLFF